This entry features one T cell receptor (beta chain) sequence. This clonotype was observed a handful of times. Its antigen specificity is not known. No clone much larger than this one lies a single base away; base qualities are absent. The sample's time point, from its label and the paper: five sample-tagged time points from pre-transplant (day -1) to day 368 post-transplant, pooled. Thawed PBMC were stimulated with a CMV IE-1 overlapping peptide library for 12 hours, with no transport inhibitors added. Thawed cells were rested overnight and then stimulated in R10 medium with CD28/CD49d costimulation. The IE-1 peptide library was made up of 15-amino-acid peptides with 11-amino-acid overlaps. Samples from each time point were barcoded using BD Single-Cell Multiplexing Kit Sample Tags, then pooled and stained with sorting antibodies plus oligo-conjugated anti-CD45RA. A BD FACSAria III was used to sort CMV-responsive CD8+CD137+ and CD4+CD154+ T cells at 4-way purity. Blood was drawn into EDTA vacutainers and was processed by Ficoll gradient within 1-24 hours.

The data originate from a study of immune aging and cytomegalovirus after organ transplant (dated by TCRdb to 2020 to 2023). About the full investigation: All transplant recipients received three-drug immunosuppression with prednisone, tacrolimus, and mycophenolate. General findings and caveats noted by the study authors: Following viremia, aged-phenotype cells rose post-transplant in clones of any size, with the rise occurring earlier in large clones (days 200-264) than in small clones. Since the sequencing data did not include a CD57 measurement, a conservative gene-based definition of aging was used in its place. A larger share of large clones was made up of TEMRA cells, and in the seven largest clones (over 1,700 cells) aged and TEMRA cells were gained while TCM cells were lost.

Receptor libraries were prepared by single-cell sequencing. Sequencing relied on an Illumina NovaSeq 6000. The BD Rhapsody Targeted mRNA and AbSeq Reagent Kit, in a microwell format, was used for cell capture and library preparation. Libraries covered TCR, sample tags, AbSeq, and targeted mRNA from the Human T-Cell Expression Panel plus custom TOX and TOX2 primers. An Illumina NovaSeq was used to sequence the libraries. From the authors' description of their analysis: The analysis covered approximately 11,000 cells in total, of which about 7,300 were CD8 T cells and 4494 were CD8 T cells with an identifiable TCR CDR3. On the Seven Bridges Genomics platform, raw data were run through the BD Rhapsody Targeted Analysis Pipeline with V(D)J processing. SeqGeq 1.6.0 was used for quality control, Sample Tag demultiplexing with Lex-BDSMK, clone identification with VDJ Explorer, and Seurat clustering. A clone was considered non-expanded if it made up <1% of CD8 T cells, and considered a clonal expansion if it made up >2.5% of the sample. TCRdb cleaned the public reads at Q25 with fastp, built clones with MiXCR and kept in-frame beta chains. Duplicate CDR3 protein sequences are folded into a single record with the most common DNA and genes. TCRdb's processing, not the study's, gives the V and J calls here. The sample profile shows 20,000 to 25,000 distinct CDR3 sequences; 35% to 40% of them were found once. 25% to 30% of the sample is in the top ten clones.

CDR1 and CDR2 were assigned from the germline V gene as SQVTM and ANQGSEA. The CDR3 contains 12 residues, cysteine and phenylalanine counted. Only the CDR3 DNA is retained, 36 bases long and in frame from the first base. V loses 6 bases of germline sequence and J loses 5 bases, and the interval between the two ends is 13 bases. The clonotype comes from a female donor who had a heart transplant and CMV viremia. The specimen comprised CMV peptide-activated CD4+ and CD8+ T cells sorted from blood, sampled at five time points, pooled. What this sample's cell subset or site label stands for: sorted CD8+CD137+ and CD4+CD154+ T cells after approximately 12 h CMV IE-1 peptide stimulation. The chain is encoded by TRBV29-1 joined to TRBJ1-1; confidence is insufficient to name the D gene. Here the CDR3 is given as CSVGITRTEAFF. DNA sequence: TGCAGCGTGGGGATAACACGGACTGAAGCTTTCTTT.